The entry that follows covers one T cell receptor beta chain sequence. This specimen belongs to a study of blood T cell repertoires in COVID-19. Whole-study context: Acute-phase and convalescent COVID-19 samples originated in the United States, Italy and Spain.

Here immunoSEQ multiplex PCR was the method, and the copy in TCRdb shows in-frame clones only, minus some. Of around 72,000 clones listed, approximately 84% are singletons. Germline-derived CDR1 and CDR2 are SGHRS and YFSETQ. The CDR3 sequence is 16 residues long. The V gene lost 0 bases and the J gene lost 5 bases, with 17 bases spanning the gap. This receptor was identified in a man between 65 and 85 years old with active or convalescent COVID-19. The chain carries TRBV5-1 and TRBJ2-5, with a possible D match to TRBD2 (6 bases). The specimen sequenced was peripheral blood. The CDR3 sequence is CASSLGLESSGETQYF. The CDR3 DNA sequence: TGCGCCAGCAGCTTGGGACTAGAAAGTTCGGGGGAGACCCAGTACTTC.